The 7 T cell receptor beta chains given below trace back to one sample, sequenced in a study of blood T cell repertoires in COVID-19. Sequenced by immunoSEQ multiplex PCR; TCRdb stores in-frame clones only, minus some. The sample shows about 140,000 clones, around nine tenths of them seen only once. Sequencing was performed on peripheral blood. These receptors were collected from a man over 45 with active or convalescent COVID-19.

Only one count was recorded for this clone. V and J are TRBV6-1 and TRBJ2-5; possible D gene TRBD1, 5 bases. CDR3 length: 13 amino acids. V was pared by 1 base and J by 7 bases, with 10 bases between. Germline-derived CDR1 and CDR2 are MNHNS and SASEGT. This chain's CDR3 is CASSEDQQGTQYF. The DNA for the CDR3 is TGTGCCAGCAGTGAAGATCAGCAGGGGACCCAGTACTTC.

The CDR3 region is CASSDRNGGQPQHF. The CDR3 DNA follows: TGTGCCAGCAGTGATCGGAACGGGGGTCAGCCCCAGCATTTT. V gene TRBV6-1 combines with J gene TRBJ1-5; D is perhaps TRBD1 (5 bases). The germline V gene encodes CDR1 MNHNS and CDR2 SASEGT. The CDR3 loop spans 14 amino acids. Trimming stripped 3 bases from V and 6 bases from J, with 12 bases between.

The chain is built from TRBV6-2 or TRBV6-3 and TRBJ2-1, with TRBD2 identical over 7 bases. V lost 6 bases to trimming and J lost 2 bases; unmatched junction nucleotides: 13. The CDR3 has 17 amino acids. Germline lookup yields CDR1 MNHEY and CDR2 SVGEGT. The CDR3 sequence is CASSPSSTSTTYNEQFF. The CDR3, as DNA: TGTGCCAGCAGCCCCTCCTCGACTAGCACGACCTACAATGAGCAGTTCTTC.

The chain has TRBV24-1 and TRBJ2-1; 7 bases align to TRBD2. Germline V lookup: CDR1 KGHDR, CDR2 SFDVKD. V dropped 0 bases and J dropped 5; count of bases not matched to a gene: 6. There are 16 residues in the CDR3. CDR3: CATSDLGRGGNNEQFF. CDR3 coding DNA: TGTGCCACCAGTGATTTGGGGAGGGGAGGGAACAATGAGCAGTTCTTC.

This clone appeared once. The DNA of the CDR3 is TGTGCCAGTAGTATAAGCGGGGACTCCTACAATGAGCAGTTCTTC. Residues: CASSISGDSYNEQFF. This sequence joins TRBV19 and TRBJ2-1; 7 nucleotides agree with TRBD2. Germline-derived CDR1 and CDR2 are LNHDA and SQIVND (reference sequence). Germline trimming cut 2 bases from V and 0 bases from J; bases unmatched to any gene: 1. The CDR3 spans 15 residues.

The chain links TRBV28 to TRBJ2-6, with D maybe TRBD1 (5 bases). The V gene's germline CDR1 is MDHEN and CDR2 SYDVKM. The V gene lost 6 bases and the J gene lost 4 bases, with 7 bases spanning the gap. This CDR3 region has 13 residues. CDR3 protein: CASRGLGANVLTF. CDR3 DNA sequence: TGTGCCAGCAGGGGGCTCGGGGCCAACGTCCTGACTTTC.

The rearrangement uses TRBV5-4 and TRBJ2-1; weak D call: TRBD2 (6 bases). CDR3 length: 13 residues. CDR1 SGHNT and CDR2 YYREEE come from the germline V gene (reference sequence). Trimming pared 4 bases from V and 7 bases from J, leaving 12 bases between. The CDR3 DNA reads as TGTGCCAGCAGCCCCCCACGGGGGAATGAGCAGTTCTTC. Residues: CASSPPRGNEQFF.